The sequence of this T cell receptor beta chain was determined in a study of early T cells in non-severe SARS-CoV-2 infection. V was shortened by 9 bases and J by 4 bases, with 18 bases between the two germline ends. This CDR3 is built from 15 residues. Germline CDR1 MDHEN, CDR2 SYDVKM. TCRdb independently ran MiXCR on the 5' RACE reads; one entry per CDR3 protein. The data show about 110,000 distinct CDR3 sequences, roughly 10% seen once. V usage is TRBV28 and J usage is TRBJ2-2; D is perhaps TRBD1 or TRBD2 (5 bases each). The receptor comes from an adult who was a healthcare worker with PCR-confirmed SARS-CoV-2 infection or an uninfected control (not recorded which). Sample: whole blood. CDR3 region: CASRKQGRGTGELFF. CDR3 coding DNA: TGTGCCAGTCGGAAGCAGGGTCGGGGCACCGGGGAGCTGTTTTTT. Using reference TRBV28 and TRBJ2-2 for the parts outside the CDR3, the full variable domain is DVKVTQSSRYLVKRTGEKVFLECVQDMDHENMFWYRQDPGLGLRLIYFSYDVKMKEKGDIPEGYSVSREKKERFSLILESASTNQTSMYLCASRKQGRGTGELFFGEGSRLTVL.